This T cell receptor beta chain was identified in a study of blood T cell repertoires in COVID-19. Across the whole study: COVID-19 samples collected from the United States, Italy and Spain covered acute and convalescent phases.

V lost 2 bases, J lost 7 bases, and 1 base stayed unmatched. Per the germline V gene, CDR1 is SGHTA and CDR2 is FQGNSA. CDR3 length: 13 residues. In the original processing: Estimates of nucleated cell counts were drawn from the amplification of reference gene primers. The protocol was immunoSEQ multiplex PCR, while the TCRdb copy is restricted to in-frame clones and leaves out a portion. V, J and clone size derive from that table, while D and trimming were established from the DNA sequence. The table lists 300,000 or so clones, over 80% of them singletons, with around 3.7% in the top ten. Sequencing used peripheral blood. The J gene is TRBJ1-4, the V gene TRBV7-2, with 7 nucleotides matching TRBD1. This sequence originates from a woman aged 45 to 65 with active or convalescent COVID-19. CDR3 bases: TGTGCCAGCAGCTTACGACAGGGTGAAAAACTGTTTTTT. Its protein product is CASSLRQGEKLFF.